Listed here are 6 T cell receptor beta chains from one sample, sequenced in a study of blood T cell repertoires in COVID-19. The assay was immunoSEQ multiplex PCR, and TCRdb's table has in-frame clones only and misses some. The sample has roughly 120,000 clones, over 70% seen once; the top ten hold around 4.2%. Source material: peripheral blood. The receptors originated from a human donor in a cohort sampled during active or convalescent COVID-19.

This sequence joins TRBV3-1 (or the pseudogene TRBV3-2) and TRBJ1-3; 8 nucleotides agree with TRBD1. The germline V gene encodes CDR1 LGHDT and CDR2 YNNKEL (reference sequence). V lost 0 bases, J lost 2 bases, and 6 bases stayed unmatched. The CDR3 length is 17 residues. CDR3 amino acids: CASSQDRTGTTGNTIYF. The CDR3 coding sequence is TGTGCCAGCAGCCAAGATAGGACAGGGACGACTGGAAACACCATATATTTT.

DNA of the CDR3: TGCGCCAGCAGCCACACAGGAGAAGAGACCCAGTACTTC. Translating it yields CASSHTGEETQYF. The rearrangement joins TRBV5-1 to TRBJ2-5, with D maybe TRBD1 (5 bases). Per the germline V gene, CDR1 is SGHRS and CDR2 is YFSETQ. This CDR3 comprises 13 residues. V shed 4 bases and J shed 3 bases, with 10 bases lying between them.

This clone was recorded only once. In nucleotides, the CDR3 is TGCGCCAGCAGCCAAGTCTACTTCCTCCCGACAGTCTACCGCTATGGCTACACCTTC. Translating gives CASSQVYFLPTVYRYGYTF. The chain is built from TRBV4-3 and TRBJ1-2, with TRBD1 as a possible D gene (5 bases). V was shortened by 1 base and J by 4 bases, with 25 bases between the two germline ends. The CDR3 runs to 19 residues. CDR1 is LGHNA, CDR2 YSLEER, per germline.

J is TRBJ1-1 and V is TRBV5-1, with D perhaps TRBD1 (6 bases). The germline gives CDR1 SGHRS, CDR2 YFSETQ. V shed 5 bases and J shed 1 base, with 12 bases lying between them. This CDR3 spans 14 amino acids. The CDR3 is CASRMTGTNTEAFF. The CDR3 coding sequence is TGCGCCAGCAGAATGACAGGCACGAACACTGAAGCTTTCTTT. The whole variable domain, remainder taken from reference TRBV5-1 and TRBJ1-1, is KAGVTQTPRYLIKTRGQQVTLSCSPISGHRSVSWYQQTPGQGLQFLFEYFSETQRNKGNFPGRFSGRQFSNSRSEMNVSTLELGDSALYLCASRMTGTNTEAFFGQGTRLTVV.

This chain links TRBV3-1 (or the pseudogene TRBV3-2) with TRBJ2-7, with 8 bases fitting TRBD1. The CDR3 runs 13 residues. Germline lookup yields CDR1 LGHDT and CDR2 YNNKEL (reference sequence). Trimming removed 9 bases from V and 5 bases from J; junction bases left unmatched: 9. The CDR3 here is CASGDRWDHEQYF. The CDR3 nucleotides read TGTGCCAGTGGGGACAGGTGGGATCACGAGCAGTACTTC.

This clone appeared a few times. The V gene is TRBV2, the J gene TRBJ1-6, with D perhaps matching TRBD1 (5 bases). V was clipped by 6 bases and J by 7 bases, with 16 bases between them. CDR1 and CDR2 (germline): SNHLY, FYNNEI. The CDR3 is 15 amino acids. The DNA of the CDR3 is TGTGCCAGCAGCCGGGAGGGGATCCGAAATTCACCCCTCCACTTT. Translation: CASSREGIRNSPLHF. The full variable domain, with the rest looked up from reference TRBV2 and TRBJ1-6, is EPEVTQTPSHQVTQMGQEVILRCVPISNHLYFYWYRQILGQKVEFLVSFYNNEISEKSEIFDDQFSVERPDGSNFTLKIRSTKLEDSAMYFCASSREGIRNSPLHFGNGTRLTVT.